The rows below give T cell receptor beta chains drawn from one sample of a study of tumor and adjacent non-tumor tissue in lung cancer. TCRdb re-called the multiplex PCR reads through MiXCR, storing one row per CDR3 protein. The table records some 95,000 distinct CDR3 sequences, 75% to 85% of them present only once. The specimen sequenced was distant non-tumor lung tissue. The source is a man in his sixties with small cell lung cancer. Each CDR3 is given with its conserved first and last residue. The order of the fields is CDR3 protein, CDR3 DNA, V gene, J gene, clone size, D gene. The D gene is left open where the match is weak. Size is stated for part of the rows, as once, few or many counts, or as a class when the clone is expanded.

CATGLARETGELLF	TGTGCCACCGGCTTAGCGCGGGAGACCGGGGAGCTGTTGTTT	TRBV11-2	TRBJ2-2	once	TRBD2
CATSHTDSPFTNTQYF	TGTGCCACCAGTCACACGGACTCACCCTTCACAAATACGCAGTATTTT	TRBV6-2/TRBV6-3	TRBJ2-3	NA	NA
CAIRRVSSQETQYF	TGTGCCATCAGAAGGGTCAGCTCCCAAGAGACCCAGTACTTC	TRBV10-3	TRBJ2-5	NA	NA
CASIQDPRRALIEQFF	TGTGCCAGTATCCAAGATCCCAGGAGGGCCCTTATTGAGCAGTTCTTC	TRBV14	TRBJ2-1	NA	NA
CAISEESSGANVLTF	TGTGCCATCAGTGAGGAAAGCTCTGGGGCCAACGTCCTGACTTTC	TRBV6-1	TRBJ2-6	NA	NA
CAWRMKTEAFF	TGTGCCTGGAGAATGAAGACTGAAGCTTTCTTT	TRBV30	TRBJ1-1	NA	NA
CSVTGTSATDTHYF	TGCAGTGTTACCGGGACTAGCGCGACAGATACGCACTATTTT	TRBV29-1	TRBJ2-3	once	TRBD2
CASSDGTYGYAF	TGTGCCAGCAGCGACGGCACCTATGGCTACGCCTTC	TRBV7-9	TRBJ1-2	once	NA
CASSLHGRVDGTGKLIF	TGTGCCAGCAGCTTACATGGTAGAGTCGACGGGACCGGGAAGCTGATTTTT	TRBV11-3	TRBJ2-2	NA	NA
CASSMEGQGGNQPQHF	TGTGCCAGTAGCATGGAGGGGCAGGGGGGTAATCAGCCCCAACATTTT	TRBV5-5	TRBJ1-5	NA	TRBD1
CTSSLDALRTGRETQYF	TGTACCAGCAGCTTAGACGCCCTCAGGACTGGGCGAGAGACCCAGTACTTC	TRBV11-1	TRBJ2-5	NA	NA
CASSKSSGYTF	TGTGCCAGCAGCAAGAGCTCTGGCTACACCTTC	TRBV7-8	TRBJ1-2	many	NA
CSASPVQGAGGTDTQYF	TGCAGTGCTAGTCCGGTACAGGGGGCTGGCGGCACAGATACGCAGTATTTT	TRBV20-1	TRBJ2-3	many	TRBD1
CASRVVLAGNNEQFF	TGCGCCAGCAGGGTTGTACTAGCGGGAAACAATGAACAGTTCTTC	TRBV4-1	TRBJ2-1	NA	TRBD2
CASSASIEGLQYF	TGCGCCAGCAGCGCCTCCATCGAGGGTCTTCAGTACTTC	TRBV5-1	TRBJ2-4	many	NA
CAGSLVDREETQYF	TGTGCCGGCAGTTTAGTGGACAGGGAGGAGACCCAGTACTTC	TRBV12-3/TRBV12-4	TRBJ2-5	NA	TRBD1
CSARWITGYKEQLF	TGCAGTGCTAGATGGATCACCGGTTACAAAGAGCAGTTGTTC	TRBV20-1	TRBJ2-1	NA	NA
CASSFDSYNEQFF	TGTGCCAGCAGTTTTGACAGTTACAATGAGCAGTTCTTC	TRBV12-3/TRBV12-4	TRBJ2-1	medium-sized	NA
CATSLEAGLVEQLF	TGTGCCACTAGCTTAGAGGCAGGGTTGGTTGAGCAGCTCTTC	TRBV11-2	TRBJ2-1	NA	NA
CASSQGGAPCYEQYF	TGCGCCAGCAGTCAGGGCGGGGCCCCATGCTACGAGCAGTACTTC	TRBV4-1	TRBJ2-7	NA	NA
CASRTRGSMNTEAFF	TGTGCCAGCAGGACTAGGGGAAGCATGAACACTGAAGCTTTCTTT	TRBV13	TRBJ1-1	NA	NA
CASCPYSGEQETQYF	TGTGCCAGCTGTCCCTATAGTGGGGAACAAGAGACCCAGTACTTC	TRBV12-3/TRBV12-4	TRBJ2-5	NA	NA
CACSYGRLAGGAQYF	TGTGCCTGCAGTTACGGTCGGCTAGCGGGAGGTGCTCAGTATTTC	TRBV6-2/TRBV6-3	TRBJ2-4	NA	TRBD2